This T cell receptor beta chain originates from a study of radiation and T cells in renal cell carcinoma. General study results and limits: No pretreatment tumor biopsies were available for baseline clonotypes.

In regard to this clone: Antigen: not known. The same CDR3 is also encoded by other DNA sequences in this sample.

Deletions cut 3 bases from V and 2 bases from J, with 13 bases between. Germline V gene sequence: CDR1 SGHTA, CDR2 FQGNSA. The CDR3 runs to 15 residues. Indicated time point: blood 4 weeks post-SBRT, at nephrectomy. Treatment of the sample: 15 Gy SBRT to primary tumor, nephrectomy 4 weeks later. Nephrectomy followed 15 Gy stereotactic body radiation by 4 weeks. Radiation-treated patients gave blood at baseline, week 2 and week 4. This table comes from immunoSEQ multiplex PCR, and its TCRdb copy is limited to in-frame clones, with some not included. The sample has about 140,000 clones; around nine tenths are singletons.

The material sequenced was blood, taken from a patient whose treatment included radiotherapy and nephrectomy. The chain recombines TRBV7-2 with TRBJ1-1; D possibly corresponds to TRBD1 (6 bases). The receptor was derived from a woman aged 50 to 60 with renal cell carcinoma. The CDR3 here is CASSFRGGVNTEAFF. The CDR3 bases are TGTGCCAGCAGCTTCCGAGGGGGGGTTAACACTGAAGCTTTCTTT.